This T cell receptor (beta chain) was captured in a study of technical replicates of blood from a handful of donors (dated by TCRdb to the late 2010s). The method was the immunoSEQ multiplex PCR assay. Imported from immuneACCESS, the table was reduced by TCRdb to in-frame sequences with V and J called. These copies leave out some clones; in studies compared against another copy, an unresolved V gene accounts for under half, and the cause of the remainder is not known. The sample contains approximately 70,000 clones, about 90% of them found a single time. 0.42% of the sample is held by the ten biggest clonotypes. The CDR3, from cysteine to phenylalanine, totals 13 residues. The only DNA kept is the CDR3, 39 bases in frame from the first base. CDR1 and CDR2 are drawn from the germline V gene (reference sequence): PRHDT, FYEKMQ. V is trimmed back by 5 bases and J by 2 bases, and the junction contains 2 bases that no gene match accounts for.

About this clone: It lacks a known antigen. Base qualities were left out, and no much larger clone turns up one base away.

The sequence is built from TRBV13 and TRBJ1-1, and TRBD1 aligns with 7 junction nucleotides. This clonotype was sampled from a human donor in good health. Sequencing input: T cells isolated from PBMCs. DNA sequence: TGTGCCAGCAGCCCAGGGGGAAACACTGAAGCTTTCTTT. This encodes CASSPGGNTEAFF.